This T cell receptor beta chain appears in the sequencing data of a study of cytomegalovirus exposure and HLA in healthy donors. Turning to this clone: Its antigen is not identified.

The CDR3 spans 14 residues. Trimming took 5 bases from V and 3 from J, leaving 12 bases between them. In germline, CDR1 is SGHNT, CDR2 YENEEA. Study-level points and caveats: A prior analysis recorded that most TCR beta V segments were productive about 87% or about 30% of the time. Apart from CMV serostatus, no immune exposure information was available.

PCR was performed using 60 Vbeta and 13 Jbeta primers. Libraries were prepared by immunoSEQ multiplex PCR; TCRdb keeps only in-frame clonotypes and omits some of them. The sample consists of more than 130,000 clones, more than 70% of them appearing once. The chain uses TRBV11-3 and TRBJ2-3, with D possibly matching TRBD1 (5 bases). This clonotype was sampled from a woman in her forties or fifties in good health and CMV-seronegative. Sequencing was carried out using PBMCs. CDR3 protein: CASSPSTVTDTQYF. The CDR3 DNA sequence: TGTGCCAGCAGCCCGTCGACAGTTACAGATACGCAGTATTTT.